The source of this T cell receptor (beta chain) is a study of tumor-infiltrating lymphocytes in primary liver carcinoma (dated by TCRdb to 2016 to 2017). Background on the whole study: Of the five patients, three men and two women aged 30 to 69 years, four had hepatocellular carcinoma and one had combined HCC and intrahepatic cholangiocarcinoma. High reproducibility was observed for the technical replicate repertoires, with mean shared-clone rates about 0.89 and correlation coefficients above 0.95. Across five regions of each liver tumor, along with adjacent normal tissue and blood, the study brought together TCRbeta repertoire sequencing, expression microarrays and whole-exome sequencing. Agilent mRNA microarray profiling was performed on the 25 tumor region samples to relate TCRbeta repertoire diversity to the local molecular phenotype. The five patients had tumors staged T1-T3 N0M0, with maximum diameters ranging from about 4 to 10 cm. Each sample produced roughly 3.65 to 7.13 million productive TCRbeta reads, and read depth showed no significant difference between tissue types. A total of about 35 specimens from 5 patients, comprising about 25 tumor regions, 5 adjacent noncancerous liver tissues and 5 peripheral blood samples, were covered by TCRbeta repertoire sequencing. The paper as a whole reports these results and caveats: Only 4 or 5 patients were included in the study, and the authors note that the findings should be validated in a larger study. Consistent with antigen-driven expansion, pairs of tumor regions showed higher repertoire overlap (mean approximately 35%) than either tumor-adjacent pairs (approximately 17%) or tumor-blood pairs (approximately 15%). The top 250 clones accounted for a significantly greater share of the repertoire in tumors than in blood (p = 0.039). Since the samples were bulk and unsorted, there was no way to compare CD4+ and CD8+ T cell repertoires. Because sequencing covered only the TCR beta chain and unpaired alpha chains were not captured, true repertoire diversity is likely underestimated. Only about 8-25% of top clones were present in all five regions of a tumor, suggesting spatial heterogeneity of tumor-infiltrating T cells.

Without any cell sorting, total RNA and DNA were extracted together from roughly 20-30 mg of bulk tissue using the AllPrep DNA/RNA mini kit. Between late 2015 and March 2016, 4 or 5 patients in China with histopathologically diagnosed primary liver carcinoma had surgical resection. At the time of sampling, the patients had chronic HBV infection and had not received any treatment. Each tumor was sampled at five spatially separated regions: the tumor centre plus the superior, inferior, left-lateral and right-lateral poles. According to histology, viable tumor cells made up more than 85% of every tumor sample. Fresh tumor and adjacent tissue pieces were bisected; one half was stored in RNAlater at -80°C, the other sent for histology. Comments on this clonotype: It has no known antigen specificity. One end of the junction is discordant with germline, which a read error may explain.

Using a constant-region primer and ProtoScript II reverse transcriptase, TCRbeta-specific cDNA was reverse-transcribed from about 460 ng total RNA. The TCRbeta libraries were prepared through three rounds of nested multiplex PCR following a slightly modified ARM-PCR procedure. Each of the first two PCR rounds ran for around 10 cycles using multiplex TRBV1-TRBV30 forward primers together with a Cbeta reverse primer. A final 25-cycle PCR with Deep VentR polymerase added sample barcodes and Illumina adapters. Before sequencing, amplicons of 200-500 bp were gel-purified using a QIAquick gel extraction kit. An Illumina HiSeq 2500 was used to sequence the TCRbeta amplicons, generating 250-bp paired-end reads. The paper's processing steps were these. Trimmomatic v0.33 was used to quality-trim the reads, and FLASH v1.2.11 was used to merge paired reads so that full CDR3 sequences could be recovered. MiGEC v1.2.1b assigned V, D and J germline segments to the rearranged TCRbeta sequences. VDJtools v1.0.0 computed clonotype statistics and Shannon-Wiener diversity indices. To reduce sampling bias, subsequent analyses other than the diversity analysis used only the 250 most abundant clonotypes in each sample. Starting from the raw public reads, TCRdb applied fastp trimming at Q25, assembled clones with MiXCR and retained in-frame beta chains. CDR3 protein duplicates are merged, each entry listing the most common genes and DNA. TCRdb, rather than the study authors, made the V and J calls. The sample data list 150,000 to 200,000 distinct CDR3 sequences, and about 82% of these were observed just once. 18% of the sample goes to the ten largest clones.

The CDR3 runs 14 residues from the cysteine to the phenylalanine. The read is trimmed to its CDR3 DNA, 42 bases read in frame from base 1. This receptor was obtained from a man in his forties with primary liver carcinoma and hepatitis B virus infection. Recombination linked TRBV12-3 or TRBV12-4 to TRBJ1-4, with TRBD1 tentatively as D gene (6 bases match). The sample consisted of tumor tissue from primary liver carcinoma. The CDR3 is CASRLTEGGEKLFF. DNA sequence: TGTGCCAGCAGATTGACAGAGGGGGGTGAAAAATTGTTTTTT.